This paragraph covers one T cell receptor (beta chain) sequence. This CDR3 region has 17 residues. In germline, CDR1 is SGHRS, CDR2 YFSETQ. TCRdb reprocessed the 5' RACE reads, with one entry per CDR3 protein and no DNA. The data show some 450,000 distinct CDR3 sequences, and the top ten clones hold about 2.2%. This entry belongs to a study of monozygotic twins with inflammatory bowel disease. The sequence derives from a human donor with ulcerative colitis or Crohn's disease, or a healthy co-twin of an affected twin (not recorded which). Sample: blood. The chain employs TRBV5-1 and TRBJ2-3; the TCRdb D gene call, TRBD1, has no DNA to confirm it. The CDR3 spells CASSLVRGGGDTDTQYF.